The entry below describes one T cell receptor beta chain. This CDR3 spans 15 amino acids. CDR1 and CDR2 from the germline V gene are LNHDA and SQIVND (reference sequence). V trimming: 8 bases; J trimming: 5 bases; junction bases outside the gene matches: 13. This record comes from a study of blood T cell repertoires in COVID-19. The assay was immunoSEQ multiplex PCR, and TCRdb's table has in-frame clones only and misses some. The repertoire holds fewer than 200,000 clones, with roughly 87% as singletons. The chain uses TRBV19 and TRBJ1-1; TRBD1 agrees at 8 bases. Sequencing used PBMCs or T cells enriched from blood (not recorded which). This clonotype was sampled from a human donor with acute COVID-19. The donor label of this sample is uncertain. CDR3 loop: CASHLDRVGRTEAFF. The CDR3 region has the DNA TGTGCCAGTCACCTGGACAGGGTTGGACGGACTGAAGCTTTCTTT.